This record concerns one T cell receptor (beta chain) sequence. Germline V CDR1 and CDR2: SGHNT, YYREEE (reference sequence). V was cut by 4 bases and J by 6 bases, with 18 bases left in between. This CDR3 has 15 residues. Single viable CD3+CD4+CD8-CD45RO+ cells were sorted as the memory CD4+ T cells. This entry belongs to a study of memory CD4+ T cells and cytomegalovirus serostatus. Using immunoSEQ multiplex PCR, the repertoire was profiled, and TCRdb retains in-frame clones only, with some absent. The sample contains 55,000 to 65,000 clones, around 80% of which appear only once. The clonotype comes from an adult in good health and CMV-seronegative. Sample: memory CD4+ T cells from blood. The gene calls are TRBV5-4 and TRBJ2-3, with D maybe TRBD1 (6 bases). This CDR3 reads CASSDKTTGADTQYF. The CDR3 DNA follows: TGTGCCAGCAGCGATAAGACGACAGGCGCGGATACGCAGTATTTT.